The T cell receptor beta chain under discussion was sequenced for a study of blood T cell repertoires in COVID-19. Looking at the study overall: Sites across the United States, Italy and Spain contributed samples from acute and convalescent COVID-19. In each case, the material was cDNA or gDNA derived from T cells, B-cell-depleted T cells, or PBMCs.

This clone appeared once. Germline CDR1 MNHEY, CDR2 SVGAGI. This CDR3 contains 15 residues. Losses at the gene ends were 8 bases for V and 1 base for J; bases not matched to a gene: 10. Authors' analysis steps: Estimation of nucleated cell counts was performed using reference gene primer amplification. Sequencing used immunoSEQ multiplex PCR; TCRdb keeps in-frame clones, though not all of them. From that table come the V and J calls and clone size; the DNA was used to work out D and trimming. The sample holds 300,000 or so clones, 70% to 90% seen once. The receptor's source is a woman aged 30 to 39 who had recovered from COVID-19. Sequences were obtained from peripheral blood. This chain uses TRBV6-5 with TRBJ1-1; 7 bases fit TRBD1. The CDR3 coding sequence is TGTGCCAGCGTGGGCGATACAGGGGCGAACACTGAAGCTTTCTTT. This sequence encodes CASVGDTGANTEAFF.